A single sample is the source of the 4 T cell receptor beta chains below, sequenced in a study of response to subunit inactivated influenza vaccine. TCRdb called the RT-PCR reads again in MiXCR, with one record for every CDR3 protein. The top ten clones hold 11% of a sample with around 570,000 distinct CDR3 sequences, around 11% of them seen once. The sample was also reused in another study, on T cells expressing NK-cell markers. This second study notes: 5'RACE template switching built TCR beta cDNA with unique molecular identifiers.

Sequenced here: PBMCs from blood, sampled on the day of vaccination. These receptors were taken from a man in his forties or fifties who received an inactivated influenza vaccine.

In its sample, this clonotype was seen many times. This chain uses TRBV6-2 or TRBV6-3 with TRBJ2-1; D is possibly TRBD1 (6 bases). Germline CDR1 is MNHEY and CDR2 is SVGEGT. The CDR3 consists of 15 residues. The V gene lost 0 bases and the J gene lost 4 bases, with 10 bases spanning the gap. The CDR3 region is CASSYSGAPYNEQFF. CDR3 nucleotides: TGTGCCAGCAGTTACTCGGGGGCCCCTTACAATGAGCAGTTCTTC.

This clonotype has at least ten counts. The chain has TRBV29-1 and TRBJ1-1; the D gene is possibly TRBD1 (5 bases). Germline loops: CDR1 SQVTM, CDR2 ANQGSEA. The CDR3 has 13 residues. Between the trimmed V and J ends, which lost 0 bases and 5 bases, there was a span of 10 bases. The CDR3 sequence is CSVEDTKGTEAFF. In DNA, the CDR3 is TGCAGCGTTGAAGATACAAAGGGGACTGAAGCTTTCTTT.

The chain couples TRBV12-3 or TRBV12-4 to TRBJ2-2; perhaps D is TRBD1 or TRBD2 (5 bases each). V was pared by 6 bases and J by 4 bases, with 15 bases between. The CDR3 covers 15 residues. CDR3 nucleotide sequence: TGTGCCAGCAGGGTCCGAGTGGGGGTCACCGGGGAGCTGTTTTTT. Translating gives CASRVRVGVTGELFF.

V usage is TRBV15 and J usage is TRBJ2-1, with 10 bases matching TRBD2. CDR1 and CDR2 from the germline V gene are LNHNV and YYDKDF (reference sequence). V lost 0 bases, J lost 5 bases, and 4 bases stayed unmatched. The CDR3 spans 16 residues. CDR3 nucleotides: TGTGCCACCAGCAGAGATCAGGGACTAGCGAACAATGAGCAGTTCTTC. Translated, it gives CATSRDQGLANNEQFF. Variable domain in full (rest from reference TRBV15 and TRBJ2-1): DAMVIQNPRYQVTQFGKPVTLSCSQTLNHNVMYWYQQKSSQAPKLLFHYYDKDFNNEADTPDNFQSRRPNTSFCFLDIRSPGLGDTAMYLCATSRDQGLANNEQFFGPGTRLTVL.